What follows are 26 T cell receptor beta chains derived from one specimen sequenced in a study of T cells in Graves' hyperthyroidism and ophthalmopathy. There were TCR beta CDR3 regions amplified from RNA transcripts. The HTBI primer set drove a first-round RT-PCR of the TCR CDR3. MiXCR, run by TCRdb on the multiplex PCR reads, gives a single entry per CDR3 protein. This sample has approximately 320,000 distinct CDR3 sequences, with 16% found just once. The specimen was blood. Every receptor here comes from a man aged 25 to 40 with Graves' hyperthyroidism.

Ten or more counts support this clonotype. The chain employs TRBV28 and TRBJ2-7; the D gene could be TRBD1 or TRBD2 (5 bases each). With 6 bases removed from V and 4 bases from J, the gap between germline ends came to 7 bases. The CDR3 consists of 11 residues. The V gene's germline CDR1 is MDHEN and CDR2 SYDVKM. CDR3 coding DNA: TGTGCCAGCAGGGGGGTTTACGAGCAGTACTTC. This translates into CASRGVYEQYF.

This clonotype came up a few times. The genes are TRBV6-1 and TRBJ1-1; D unclear. Germline V lookup: CDR1 MNHNS, CDR2 SASEGT. The CDR3 contains 14 residues. V gave up 5 bases and J gave up 1 base, with 11 bases separating them. The CDR3 here is CASSTRTGNTEAFF. The CDR3, as DNA: TGTGCCAGCAGTACCCGGACCGGGAACACTGAAGCTTTCTTT.

In its sample, this clonotype was seen a few times. The V gene is TRBV28, the J gene TRBJ2-3, with no clear D. The CDR3 is 13 residues long. The V gene's germline CDR1 is MDHEN and CDR2 SYDVKM. Trimming took 6 bases from V and 6 from J, leaving 13 bases between them. The DNA for the CDR3 is TGTGCCAGCAGCCAACCCCTGGGGGATACGCAGTATTTT. Translation: CASSQPLGDTQYF.

This chain uses TRBV28 with TRBJ1-6; D ambiguous. The CDR3 is made up of 15 amino acids. CDR1 is MDHEN and CDR2 is SYDVKM in the germline V gene. Trimming left V 5 bases short and J 10 bases short, with 18 bases between. Here the CDR3 reads CASSDPVGRESPLHF. The CDR3 nucleotides are TGTGCCAGCAGTGACCCGGTTGGCAGAGAATCACCCCTCCACTTT.

This clonotype was seen repeatedly, ten times or more. This chain joins TRBV28 and TRBJ2-1; D is uncertain. Trimming removed 6 bases from V and 0 bases from J, with 15 bases in between. Germline V gene data show CDR1 as MDHEN and CDR2 as SYDVKM. The CDR3 totals 16 residues. As DNA, the CDR3 is TGTGCCAGCAGCCAATTGACTGCCAGCTCCTACAATGAGCAGTTCTTC. It is translated as CASSQLTASSYNEQFF.

J is TRBJ1-2 and V is TRBV20-1, with no clear D. V gave up 6 bases and J gave up 4 bases, with 21 bases separating them. The CDR3 spans 15 residues. CDR1 is DFQATT, CDR2 SNEGSKA, per germline (reference sequence). This chain's CDR3 is CSATAGIWSSYGYTF. For the CDR3, the DNA is TGCAGTGCCACGGCGGGAATTTGGAGCTCCTATGGCTACACCTTC.

This clonotype was seen ten or more times. This chain uses TRBV7-9 with TRBJ1-1; TRBD1 might be the D (6 bases). From germline, CDR1 is SEHNR and CDR2 FQNEAQ (reference sequence). Trimming removed 6 bases at V and 0 bases at J, with 17 bases between. The CDR3 has 16 residues. The DNA of the CDR3 is TGTGCCAGCAGGGGAGGGGGTCCTAACTTGAACACTGAAGCTTTCTTT. Protein: CASRGGGPNLNTEAFF.

V usage is TRBV7-3 and J usage is TRBJ2-2; 9 nucleotides line up with TRBD2. Germline V gene data show CDR1 as SGHTA and CDR2 as FQGTGA. V was pared by 1 base and J by 7 bases, with 4 bases of the junction left unmatched. The CDR3 sequence is 15 residues long. CDR3 in amino acids: CASSLKLAGVGELFF. CDR3 in DNA: TGTGCCAGCAGCTTAAAATTAGCGGGAGTCGGGGAGCTGTTTTTT.

This clonotype has a count of ten or more. The rearrangement joins TRBV12-3 or TRBV12-4 to TRBJ2-5; D gene ambiguous. This CDR3 region has 12 residues. Trimming took 6 bases from V and 5 from J, leaving 10 bases between them. CDR3 loop: CASSLDRETQYF. CDR3 nucleotides: TGTGCCAGCAGCCTTGACCGGGAGACCCAGTACTTC.

This clonotype was detected many times. The rearrangement links TRBV10-3 to TRBJ2-7; 7 bases are shared with TRBD2. Germline V gene sequence: CDR1 ENHRY, CDR2 SYGVKD. The CDR3 is made up of 14 amino acids. V lost 4 bases, J lost 0 bases, and 3 bases stayed unmatched. CDR3 DNA: TGTGCCATCAGTGCGAGGACTAGCTCCTACGAGCAGTACTTC. Its protein product is CAISARTSSYEQYF.

This clonotype was seen only a few times. This sequence joins TRBV25-1 and TRBJ2-7; D is possibly TRBD2 (6 bases). The CDR3 totals 13 residues. Germline loops: CDR1 MGHDK, CDR2 SYGVNS. Trimming removed 7 bases at V and 2 bases at J, with 12 bases between. The CDR3 loop reads CASTGDLAYEQYF. The CDR3 coding sequence is TGTGCCAGCACCGGGGACTTGGCCTACGAGCAGTACTTC.

This clonotype was seen many times. V and J are TRBV18 and TRBJ1-6; 11 bases are a match to TRBD1. CDR3 length equals 15 residues. V dropped 2 bases and J dropped 6; count of bases not matched to a gene: 0. CDR1 KGHSH and CDR2 LQKENI come from the germline V gene. CDR3 in DNA: TGTGCCAGCTCACCAGGGACAGGGGGTAATTCACCCCTCCACTTT. Its translation is CASSPGTGGNSPLHF.

Many counts were recorded for this clonotype. At one end the junction does not follow the germline gene, possibly because of a read error. The rearrangement joins TRBV7-7 to TRBJ2-7; 9 bases agree with TRBD1. Per germline, CDR1 SSHAT and CDR2 FNYEAQ (reference sequence). The CDR3 has 15 residues. The chain's CDR3 is CASSRGQGSSYEQYF. The DNA of the CDR3 is TGTGCTAGCAGCCGTGGACAGGGGAGCTCCTACGAGCAGTACTTC. The full variable domain, in which reference TRBV7-7 and TRBJ2-7 provide the parts outside the CDR3, is GAGVSQSPRYKVTKRGQDVTLRCDPISSHATLYWYQQALGQGPEFLTYFNYEAQPDKSGLPSDRFSAERPEGSISTLTIQRTEQRDSAMYRCASSRGQGSSYEQYFGPGTRLTVT.

The chain links TRBV7-9 to TRBJ2-2, with D unresolved. V shed 3 bases and J shed 5 bases, with 10 bases lying between them. Germline assignment: CDR1 SEHNR and CDR2 FQNEAQ (reference sequence). CDR3 length: 14 residues. The CDR3 protein is CASSFTPRTGELFF. CDR3 DNA: TGTGCCAGCAGCTTCACCCCCAGAACCGGGGAGCTGTTTTTT.

The rearrangement uses TRBV29-1 and TRBJ2-1; D is uncertain. Trimming cost V 2 bases and J 7 bases, with 6 bases left between them. In germline, CDR1 is SQVTM, CDR2 ANQGSEA. The CDR3 spans 11 residues. The CDR3 region is CSVEMENEQFF. CDR3 DNA sequence: TGCAGCGTTGAAATGGAGAATGAGCAGTTCTTC.

The table lists this clonotype with many counts. The genes are TRBV7-6 and TRBJ2-5; 9 nucleotides line up with TRBD1. The germline V gene encodes CDR1 SGHVS and CDR2 FNYEAQ. V was clipped by 0 bases and J by 5 bases; unmatched bases: 4. The CDR3 has 15 amino acids. This chain's CDR3 is CASSLAQGARETQYF. The CDR3 bases are TGTGCCAGCAGCTTAGCACAGGGGGCGAGGGAGACCCAGTACTTC. Full variable domain (rest looked up from reference TRBV7-6 and TRBJ2-5): GAGVSQSPRYKVTKRGQDVALRCDPISGHVSLYWYRQALGQGPEFLTYFNYEAQQDKSGLPNDRFSAERPEGSISTLTIQRTEQRDSAMYRCASSLAQGARETQYFGPGTRLLVL.

This clonotype was recorded at least ten times. The chain joins TRBV14 to TRBJ2-1; tentative D call: TRBD1 (6 bases). The CDR3 consists of 11 residues. Germline-derived CDR1 and CDR2 are SGHDN and FVKESK. V lost 3 bases and J 10 bases, leaving 7 bases between the germline ends. DNA for the CDR3: TGTGCCAGCAGCCACGGGACAGAGCAGTTCTTC. This gives the protein CASSHGTEQFF.

This clonotype was seen a single time. In DNA form, the CDR3 reads TGTGCCAGCAGCTCCAGGGCGGGTATGCCCAAGCTGTTTTTT. Amino acids: CASSSRAGMPKLFF. J is TRBJ2-2 and V is TRBV7-2, with D perhaps given as TRBD1 or TRBD2 (5 bases each). The germline gives CDR1 SGHTA, CDR2 FQGNSA. The CDR3 totals 14 residues. With 4 bases removed from V and 12 bases from J, the gap between germline ends came to 18 bases.

This clonotype was recorded many times. This sequence joins TRBV10-1 and TRBJ2-7; 8 bases fit TRBD1. The CDR3 contains 12 residues. Per germline, CDR1 WNHNN and CDR2 SYGVQD (reference sequence). Germline trimming cut 8 bases from V and 5 bases from J; bases unmatched to any gene: 5. The CDR3 nucleotides are TGCGCCAGCCAGGGGGCTGAGGACGAGCAGTACTTC. Amino acid sequence: CASQGAEDEQYF.

This clonotype has a count of ten or more. The CDR3, as DNA: TGTGCCAGCAGTTCGACAGGGATACACGAGCAGTACTTC. Its translation: CASSSTGIHEQYF. The chain joins TRBV28 to TRBJ2-7; the match to TRBD1 covers 7 bases. The CDR3 contains 13 residues. In germline, CDR1 is MDHEN, CDR2 SYDVKM. J lost 5 bases, V lost 4 bases, and 5 bases had no gene match.

This clonotype has at least ten counts. V and J are TRBV20-1 and TRBJ2-3; possibly TRBD2 for D (5 bases). The CDR3 covers 13 residues. CDR1 and CDR2 (germline): DFQATT, SNEGSKA (reference sequence). Trimming removed 6 bases at V and 0 bases at J, with 10 bases between. Written as DNA, the CDR3 is TGCAGTGCCGCTACTAGAAGCACAGATACGCAGTATTTT. Encoded protein: CSAATRSTDTQYF.

This clonotype was detected a few times. This chain connects TRBV11-2 to TRBJ2-7; D is possibly TRBD2 (6 bases). This CDR3 spans 15 amino acids. The germline V and J ends were trimmed by 5 bases and 4 bases, with 18 bases remaining between them. Germline CDR1 and CDR2: SGHAT and FQNNGV. The CDR3 DNA reads as TGTGCCAGCAGCCTAACTAGCCCCCTTATATACGAGCAGTACTTC. Translating it yields CASSLTSPLIYEQYF.

This clonotype was picked up a small number of times. The J gene is TRBJ2-7, the V gene TRBV20-1; TRBD1 agrees at 10 bases. V gave up 3 bases and J gave up 5 bases; unmatched junction bases: 13. The CDR3 consists of 16 residues. Germline CDR1 DFQATT, CDR2 SNEGSKA (reference sequence). The DNA of the CDR3 is TGCAGTGCTAGGACCCCCTGGGACAGGGGCTTTCACGAGCAGTACTTC. This translates into CSARTPWDRGFHEQYF.

This chain uses TRBV7-2 with TRBJ1-3, with D hard to call. The CDR3 extends over 14 amino acids. V was pared by 7 bases and J by 0 bases, with 10 bases between. CDR1 and CDR2 (germline): SGHTA, FQGNSA. CDR3: CASTSSRSGNTIYF. The CDR3 DNA reads as TGTGCCAGCACCTCTTCCCGCTCTGGAAACACCATATATTTT. The full variable domain, in which reference TRBV7-2 and TRBJ1-3 provide the parts outside the CDR3, is GAGVSQSPSNKVTEKGKDVELRCDPISGHTALYWYRQSLGQGLEFLIYFQGNSAPDKSGLPSDRFSAERTGGSVSTLTIQRTQQEDSAVYLCASTSSRSGNTIYFGEGSWLTVV.

This clonotype was found many times. The chain joins TRBV5-1 to TRBJ1-5; 10 bases are shared with TRBD1. Germline V gives CDR1 SGHRS, CDR2 YFSETQ. Trimming took 4 bases from V and 6 from J; bases not matched to a gene: 4. The CDR3 runs to 14 residues. The CDR3 DNA reads as TGCGCCAGCAGCGCGGGACAGGGGACTCAGCCCCAGCATTTT. Amino acids: CASSAGQGTQPQHF.

Many counts were recorded for this clonotype. V is TRBV11-2 and J is TRBJ2-1, with TRBD2 matching 8 bases. Germline CDR1 and CDR2: SGHAT and FQNNGV. V dropped 3 bases and J dropped 7; count of bases not matched to a gene: 8. CDR3 length equals 15 residues. The CDR3 is CASSLGAGAGNEQFF. For the CDR3, the DNA is TGTGCCAGCAGCTTGGGAGCGGGAGCAGGGAATGAGCAGTTCTTC.